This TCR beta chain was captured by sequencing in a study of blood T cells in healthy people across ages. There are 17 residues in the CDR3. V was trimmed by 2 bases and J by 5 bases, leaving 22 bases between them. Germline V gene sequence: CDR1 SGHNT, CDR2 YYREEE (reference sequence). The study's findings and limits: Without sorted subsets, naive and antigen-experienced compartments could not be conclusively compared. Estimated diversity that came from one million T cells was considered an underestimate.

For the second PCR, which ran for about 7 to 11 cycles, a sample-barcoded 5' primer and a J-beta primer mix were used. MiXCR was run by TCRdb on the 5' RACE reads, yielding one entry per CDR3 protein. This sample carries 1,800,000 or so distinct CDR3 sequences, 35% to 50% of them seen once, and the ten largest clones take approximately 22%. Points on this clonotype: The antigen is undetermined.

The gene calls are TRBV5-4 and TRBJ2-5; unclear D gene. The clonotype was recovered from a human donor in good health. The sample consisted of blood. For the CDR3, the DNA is TGTGCCAGCAGCTTATTAACTCGCCCCTCTATGGGGGAGACCCAGTACTTC. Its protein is CASSLLTRPSMGETQYF.